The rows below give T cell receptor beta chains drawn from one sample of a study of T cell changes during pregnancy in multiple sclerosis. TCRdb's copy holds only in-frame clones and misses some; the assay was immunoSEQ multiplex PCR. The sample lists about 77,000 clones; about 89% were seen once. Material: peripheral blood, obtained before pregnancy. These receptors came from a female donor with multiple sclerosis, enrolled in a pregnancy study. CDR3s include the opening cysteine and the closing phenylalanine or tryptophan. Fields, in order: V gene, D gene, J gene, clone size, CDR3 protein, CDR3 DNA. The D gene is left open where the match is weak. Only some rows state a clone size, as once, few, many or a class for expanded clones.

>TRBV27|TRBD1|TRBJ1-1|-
CASSLFYRGITEAFF
TGTGCCAGCAGTCTCTTCTACAGGGGAATCACTGAAGCTTTCTTT
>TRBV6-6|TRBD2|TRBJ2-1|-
CASSSTAGLQFF
TGTGCCAGCAGTTCGACAGCGGGACTCCAGTTCTTC
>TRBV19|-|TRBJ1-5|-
CASSMVRGINQPQHF
TGTGCCAGTAGTATGGTAAGGGGGATAAATCAGCCCCAGCATTTT
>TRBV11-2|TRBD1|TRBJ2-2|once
CASSSPPGQGYTGELFF
TGTGCCAGCAGCTCACCCCCGGGACAGGGATACACCGGGGAGCTGTTTTTT
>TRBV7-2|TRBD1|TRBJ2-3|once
CASSPNRDRGRNTQYF
TGTGCCAGCAGCCCTAACCGGGACAGGGGGCGAAATACGCAGTATTTT
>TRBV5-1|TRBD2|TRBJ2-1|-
CASSRSGGLYNEQFF
TGCGCCAGCAGCCGTAGCGGGGGGTTGTACAATGAGCAGTTCTTC
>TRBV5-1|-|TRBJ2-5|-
CASRRAGASEETQYF
TGCGCCAGCAGACGGGCAGGGGCCAGCGAAGAGACCCAGTACTTC
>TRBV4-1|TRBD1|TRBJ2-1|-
CASSHLDRALDEQFF
TGCGCCAGCAGCCATTTGGACAGGGCACTCGATGAGCAGTTCTTC
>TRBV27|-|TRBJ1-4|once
CASSPWRGLATNEKLFF
TGTGCCAGCAGTCCCTGGCGGGGTCTAGCAACTAATGAAAAACTGTTTTTT
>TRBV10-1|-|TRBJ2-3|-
CASSGGSLASTDTQYF
TGCGCCAGCAGTGGGGGCTCGCTAGCGAGCACAGATACGCAGTATTTT
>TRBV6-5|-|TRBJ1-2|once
CASSRLRGADYGYTF
TGTGCCAGCAGTCGCCTCCGGGGGGCGGACTATGGCTACACCTTC
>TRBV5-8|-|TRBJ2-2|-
CASSRVRYTGELFF
TGTGCCAGCAGCCGGGTCCGATACACCGGGGAGCTGTTTTTT
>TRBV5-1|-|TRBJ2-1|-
CASSLVRGGFNEQFF
TGCGCCAGCAGCTTGGTTAGGGGTGGTTTCAATGAGCAGTTCTTC
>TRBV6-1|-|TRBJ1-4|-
CASSDPGKLFF
TGTGCCAGCAGTGATCCGGGAAAACTGTTTTTT
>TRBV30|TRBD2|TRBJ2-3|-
CAWRLLAGRTDTQYF
TGTGCCTGGAGATTACTAGCGGGGCGCACAGATACGCAGTATTTT
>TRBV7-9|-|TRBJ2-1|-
CASSFGLPGVYNEQFF
TGTGCCAGCAGCTTCGGTCTCCCAGGGGTCTACAATGAGCAGTTCTTC
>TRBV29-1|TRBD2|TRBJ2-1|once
CSVGGTSGGGPYNEQFF
TGCAGCGTCGGTGGGACTAGCGGGGGAGGTCCCTACAATGAGCAGTTCTTC
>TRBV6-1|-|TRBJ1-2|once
CASTYHYGYTF
TGTGCCAGTACTTACCACTATGGCTACACCTTC
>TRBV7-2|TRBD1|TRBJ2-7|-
CASSYDRGPDEQYF
TGTGCCAGCAGCTACGACAGGGGCCCCGACGAGCAGTACTTC
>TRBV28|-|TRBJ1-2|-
CANSLYSGGYGYTF
TGTGCCAACAGTTTATACAGCGGGGGCTATGGCTACACCTTC
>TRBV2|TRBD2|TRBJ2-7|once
CASSDRLAGEQYF
TGTGCCAGCAGTGATCGACTAGCGGGTGAGCAGTACTTC
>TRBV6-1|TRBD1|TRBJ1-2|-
CASSEADRFGGGYTF
TGTGCCAGCAGTGAAGCGGACAGGTTCGGTGGCGGCTACACCTTC
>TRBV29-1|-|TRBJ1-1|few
CSVSGGGGTEAFF
TGCAGCGTTAGCGGGGGCGGGGGCACTGAAGCTTTCTTT
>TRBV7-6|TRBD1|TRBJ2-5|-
CASSLGQGRQETQYF
TGTGCCAGCAGCTTGGGACAGGGGAGGCAAGAGACCCAGTACTTC
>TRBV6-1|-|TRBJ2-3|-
CASSEVGGHYTDTQYF
TGTGCCAGCAGTGAAGTTGGGGGCCATTACACAGATACGCAGTATTTT
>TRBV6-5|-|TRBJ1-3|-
CASSSRGGNTIYF
TGTGCCAGCAGTTCCAGGGGTGGAAACACCATATATTTT
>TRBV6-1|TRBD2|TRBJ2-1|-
CASSRGGLPDNEQFF
TGTGCCAGCAGTCGCGGGGGGTTACCCGACAATGAGCAGTTCTTC
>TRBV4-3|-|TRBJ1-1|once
CASSQASWSVRPEGNTEAFF
TGCGCCAGCAGCCAAGCGTCCTGGTCTGTTCGTCCAGAGGGGAACACTGAAGCTTTCTTT
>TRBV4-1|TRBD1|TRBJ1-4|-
CASSPWGQGDEKLFF
TGCGCCAGCAGCCCATGGGGACAGGGAGATGAAAAACTGTTTTTT
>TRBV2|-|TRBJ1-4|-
CASSSQGREKLFF
TGTGCCAGCAGCTCACAGGGACGAGAAAAACTGTTTTTT
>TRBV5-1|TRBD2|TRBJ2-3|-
CASSLGLAGGLDTQYF
TGCGCCAGCAGCTTGGGGCTAGCGGGGGGGCTGGATACGCAGTATTTT
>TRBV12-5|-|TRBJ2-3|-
CASGLAPTDRTTPDTQYF
TGTGCTAGTGGTTTGGCACCGACTGACAGGACCACCCCAGATACGCAGTATTTT
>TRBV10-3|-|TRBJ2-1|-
CAIQGVSDNEQFF
TGTGCCATACAGGGTGTCTCGGACAATGAGCAGTTCTTC
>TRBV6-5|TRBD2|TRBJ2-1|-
CASTPSGGGEQFF
TGTGCCAGCACCCCAAGCGGGGGAGGGGAGCAGTTCTTC
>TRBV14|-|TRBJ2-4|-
CASSQDTVSVAKNIQYF
TGTGCCAGCAGCCAAGATACGGTCAGCGTAGCCAAAAACATTCAGTACTTC
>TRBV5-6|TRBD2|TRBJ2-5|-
CASSPGLAGLYQETQYF
TGTGCCAGCAGCCCCGGGCTAGCGGGGCTGTACCAAGAGACCCAGTACTTC
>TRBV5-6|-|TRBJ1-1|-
CASSLHRWRRAFF
TGTGCCAGCAGCTTACACAGGTGGAGAAGGGCTTTCTTT